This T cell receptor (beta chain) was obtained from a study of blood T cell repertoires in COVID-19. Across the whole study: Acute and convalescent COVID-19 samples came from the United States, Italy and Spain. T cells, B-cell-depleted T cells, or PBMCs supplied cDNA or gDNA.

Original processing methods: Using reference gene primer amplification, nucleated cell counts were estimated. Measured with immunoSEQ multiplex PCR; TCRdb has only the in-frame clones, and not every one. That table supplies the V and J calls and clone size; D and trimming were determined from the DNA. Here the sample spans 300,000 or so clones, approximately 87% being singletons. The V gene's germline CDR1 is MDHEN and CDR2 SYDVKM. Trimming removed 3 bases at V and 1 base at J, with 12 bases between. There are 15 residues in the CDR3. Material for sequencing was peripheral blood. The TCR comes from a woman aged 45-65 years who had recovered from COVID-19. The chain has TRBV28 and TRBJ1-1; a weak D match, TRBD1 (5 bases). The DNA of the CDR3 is TGTGCCAGCAGTTTGAGACAGATTCCGAACACTGAAGCTTTCTTT. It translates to CASSLRQIPNTEAFF.